Presented here are 5 T cell receptor beta chains from one specimen sequenced in a study of tumor-infiltrating lymphocytes in primary liver carcinoma. Co-extraction of both nucleic acids (RNA and DNA) used about 18-31 mg of unsorted bulk tissue. The investigators made TCR beta cDNA from roughly 0.45 ug total RNA, using a constant-region primer. Slightly modified ARM-PCR served as the procedure for the TCR beta libraries. These libraries came from three rounds of nested multiplex PCR. The two initial PCR rounds, ten to eleven cycles each, used TRBV1-TRBV30 forward and C-beta reverse primers. TCRdb re-analysed the multiplex PCR reads in MiXCR, keeping a single row per CDR3 protein. Among approximately 60,000 distinct CDR3 sequences listed, around 64% were seen once. Material: liver tumor tissue from sampling region 2. Subset given: tumor region T2, inferior pole. These receptors originate from a man aged 35-49 years with primary liver carcinoma and hepatitis B virus infection.

CDR3 nucleotides: TGTGCCAGCAGCCCAGGGAACAGTGACAATGAGCAGTTCTTC. Translating gives CASSPGNSDNEQFF. The chain is built from TRBV4-2 and TRBJ2-1, with D possibly matching TRBD1 (5 bases). CDR1 is LGHNA and CDR2 is YNFKEQ in the germline V gene. V dropped 4 bases and J dropped 5 bases, with 12 bases sitting between them. This CDR3 has 14 amino acids.

J is TRBJ2-1 and V is TRBV7-9, with TRBD1 identical over 7 bases. Looked up from germline, CDR1 is SEHNR and CDR2 is FQNEAQ (reference sequence). After removal of 5 bases from V and 7 bases from J, the junction contained 11 bases not matched to a gene. There are 15 residues in the CDR3. The CDR3 is CASSIYRGQRNEQFF. DNA for the CDR3: TGTGCCAGCAGCATATACAGGGGACAGAGGAATGAGCAGTTCTTC.

The chain couples TRBV29-1 to TRBJ2-3; 7 nucleotides agree with TRBD1. CDR1 is SQVTM and CDR2 is ANQGSEA in the germline V gene. This CDR3 is 16 amino acids long. CDR3 DNA: TGCAGTGTCCTCGGGACAGTTAGCACGACCACAGATACGCAGTATTTT. Encoded protein: CSVLGTVSTTTDTQYF.

The V gene is TRBV29-1, the J gene TRBJ2-2; the D is unclear. Germline CDR1 and CDR2: SQVTM and ANQGSEA. This CDR3 spans 13 amino acids. V shed 2 bases and J shed 6 bases, with 10 bases lying between them. Here the CDR3 reads CSVERHYAGELFF. DNA of the CDR3: TGCAGCGTTGAAAGGCATTACGCCGGGGAGCTGTTTTTT.

This chain links TRBV6-1 with TRBJ2-1; D remains ambiguous. The CDR3 covers 12 residues. V shed 6 bases and J shed 11 bases, with 14 bases lying between them. The germline V gene has CDR1 MNHNS and CDR2 SASEGT. For the CDR3, the DNA is TGTGCCAGCAGAGACCAGACGTACAAGCAGTTCTTC. This sequence encodes CASRDQTYKQFF.